These 10 T cell receptor beta chains came from one sample sequenced in a study of blood T cell repertoires in COVID-19. TCRdb's table, derived via immunoSEQ multiplex PCR, lists solely in-frame clones and lacks some. The table lists 45,000 to 60,000 clones, around four fifths of them singletons. The sample consisted of peripheral blood. These receptors came from a woman aged 80 or over with acute or convalescent COVID-19.

This chain links TRBV25-1 with TRBJ1-2; 8 nucleotides match TRBD1. The CDR3 extends over 15 amino acids. From germline, CDR1 is MGHDK and CDR2 SYGVNS. With 5 bases clipped from V and 5 bases from J, the junction kept 10 bases outside the gene matches. CDR3 DNA: TGTGCCAGCAGTCCAGGGACAGGAGTTGAATATGGCTACACCTTC. Its translation is CASSPGTGVEYGYTF.

The chain couples TRBV5-8 to TRBJ1-1; 7 bases fit TRBD1. The length of the CDR3 is 17 residues. Trimming at V came to 2 bases and at J to 6 bases, leaving 16 bases not matched to a gene. CDR1 and CDR2 (germline): SGHTS, YDEGEE. The CDR3 nucleotides are TGTGCCAGCAGCTTACCGACAGGGTATTCTACCACCCCTGAAGCTTTCTTT. Residues: CASSLPTGYSTTPEAFF. Full variable domain (missing parts from reference TRBV5-8 and TRBJ1-1): EAGVTQSPTHLIKTRGQQATLRCSPISGHTSVYWYQQALGLGLQFLLWYDEGEERNRGNFPPRFSGRQFPNYSSELNVNALELEDSALYLCASSLPTGYSTTPEAFFGQGTRLTVV.

The chain employs TRBV18 and TRBJ2-3; unclear D gene. This CDR3 is 16 amino acids long. Per the germline V gene, CDR1 is KGHSH and CDR2 is LQKENI. V was trimmed by 3 bases and J by 2 bases, leaving 15 bases between them. In nucleotides, the CDR3 is TGTGCCAGCTCACCCCTGAGAGCCGAAGTCACAGATACGCAGTATTTT. This encodes CASSPLRAEVTDTQYF.

The chain carries TRBV5-1 and TRBJ2-7; 7 nucleotides agree with TRBD1. V gave up 0 bases and J gave up 5 bases; unmatched junction bases: 5. CDR3 size: 14 residues. Germline CDR1 reads SGHRS; CDR2 reads YFSETQ. As DNA, the CDR3 is TGCGCCAGCAGCTTGGAGGTAGGGGGCGACGAGCAGTACTTC. Protein: CASSLEVGGDEQYF.

This clone was seen a few times. The rearrangement joins TRBV27 to TRBJ1-2, with D possibly being TRBD1 (6 bases). The germline CDR1 and CDR2 sequences are MNHEY and SMNVEV (reference sequence). The CDR3 consists of 14 residues. Trimming took 4 bases from V and 4 from J, leaving 13 bases between them. The CDR3 here is CASSSDSPPYGYTF. In DNA form, the CDR3 reads TGTGCCAGCAGTTCGGACAGCCCGCCCTATGGCTACACCTTC.

This rearrangement joins TRBV6-5 to TRBJ1-2, with 11 bases that match TRBD1. V lost 6 bases, J lost 6 bases, and 3 bases stayed unmatched. The germline V gene has CDR1 MNHEY and CDR2 SVGAGI. The CDR3 is 13 residues long. CDR3 in amino acids: CASSRGQGDGYTF. CDR3 sequence (DNA): TGTGCCAGCAGCCGGGGACAGGGGGATGGCTACACCTTC.

The genes are TRBV7-9 and TRBJ1-1; TRBD1 might be the D (6 bases). The CDR3 sequence is 13 residues long. Between the trimmed V and J ends, which lost 6 bases and 5 bases, there was a span of 13 bases. Germline CDR1 is SEHNR and CDR2 is FQNEAQ (reference sequence). The CDR3 sequence is CASSYTGSTEAFF. The CDR3 DNA is TGTGCCAGCAGTTATACAGGGTCGACTGAAGCTTTCTTT.

The chain combines TRBV5-1 with TRBJ2-6, with 7 nucleotides matching TRBD1. From germline, CDR1 is SGHRS and CDR2 YFSETQ. Unmatched junction bases numbered 2, after V lost 2 bases and J lost 0 bases. The CDR3 sequence is 16 residues long. The CDR3 spells CASSFGQASGANVLTF. The CDR3 DNA reads as TGCGCCAGCAGCTTCGGACAGGCCTCTGGGGCCAACGTCCTGACTTTC.

This chain links TRBV15 with TRBJ1-5; D is unresolved. This CDR3 spans 15 amino acids. Trimming left V 0 bases short and J 0 bases short, with 6 bases between. Germline V gene sequence: CDR1 LNHNV, CDR2 YYDKDF (reference sequence). CDR3: CATSREQISNQPQHF. The CDR3 DNA is TGTGCCACCAGCAGAGAACAGATTAGCAATCAGCCCCAGCATTTT.

This clone was seen a single time. The chain combines TRBV5-3 with TRBJ1-1; no clear D gene. TRBV5-3 is recorded as an ORF, its role being uncertain. The V and J ends lost 4 bases and 0 bases respectively, with 22 bases between them. CDR3 length: 18 residues. The CDR3 coding sequence is TGTGCCAGAAGCCAACCCGTAGCCGACCTATTCATGAACACTGAAGCTTTCTTT. This encodes CARSQPVADLFMNTEAFF.